The rows below give T cell receptor beta chains drawn from one sample of a study of T cells in Graves' hyperthyroidism and ophthalmopathy. TCRdb re-derived calls from the multiplex PCR reads in MiXCR, one entry per CDR3 protein. The sample has roughly 300,000 distinct CDR3 sequences, 18% seen once. The sample taken for sequencing was blood. All receptors derive from a woman in her fifties or sixties with Graves' hyperthyroidism. Both conserved end residues are part of each CDR3.

v_call	j_call	cdr3_aa
TRBV20-1	TRBJ2-7	CSARVGQGLPYEQYF
TRBV2	TRBJ2-1	CASTKTGQHNEQFF
TRBV7-8	TRBJ2-3	CASSLPDRALAGGPTDTQYF
TRBV11-2	TRBJ2-2	CASSLQQGANTGELFF
TRBV6-2/TRBV6-3	TRBJ1-4	CASRATNEKLFF
TRBV5-1	TRBJ2-1	CASSLEKSSYNEQFF
TRBV6-1	TRBJ2-2	CASSPGASTGELFF
TRBV28	TRBJ1-2	CASSLTGARYGYTF
TRBV5-1	TRBJ1-1	CASSLVGSTGKAEAFF
TRBV3-1	TRBJ2-7	CASSQGVSGDRYEQYF
TRBV27	TRBJ2-1	CASSLSMGNEQFF
TRBV5-4	TRBJ2-3	CASSADQMGDTQYF
TRBV3-1	TRBJ1-1	CASSQGQGGREAFF
TRBV28	TRBJ1-2	CASSFLDRSYGYTF
TRBV28	TRBJ1-2	CASSFVRYGYTF
TRBV10-1	TRBJ2-5	CASSDQGAKETQYF
TRBV7-9	TRBJ2-2	CASSEGATTGELFF
TRBV19	TRBJ2-1	CASSISQYNEQFF
TRBV27	TRBJ2-7	CASRQAGGPREQYF
TRBV5-1	TRBJ2-5	CASSLAFAGEGQETQYF
TRBV11-2	TRBJ1-5	CASSYGPPGPQHF
TRBV2	TRBJ1-2	CASSESPGGYGYTF
TRBV6-1	TRBJ1-2	CASSSIDRAYGYTF
TRBV11-2	TRBJ2-3	CASSLSRLAGSTDTQYF
TRBV11-2	TRBJ1-6	CAGSLELNSPLHF
TRBV28	TRBJ2-2	CASTLKGNTGELFF
TRBV3-1	TRBJ1-4	CASSRTGGYEKLFF
TRBV12-3/TRBV12-4	TRBJ2-1	CASNINQGGNEQFF
TRBV12-3/TRBV12-4	TRBJ2-3	CASSSTSAISTDTQYF
TRBV28	TRBJ2-7	CASRGVGNYEQYF
TRBV3-1	TRBJ2-5	CASSQDMGGGRTQYF
TRBV5-1	TRBJ1-2	CASRAHYGYTF
TRBV28	TRBJ2-7	CASTSLTWGLGMEQYF
TRBV6-1	TRBJ1-5	CASSDRGGGNQPQHF
TRBV20-1	TRBJ2-3	CSARTGGTYTQYF
TRBV4-1	TRBJ2-1	CASSQAGLYNEQFF
TRBV7-9	TRBJ1-1	CASSLLPHLKGKAFF
TRBV12-5	TRBJ2-1	CASGLNAGTDYNEQFF
TRBV30	TRBJ1-6	CAWTGLSSPLHF
TRBV7-8	TRBJ1-1	CASSASNTEAFF
TRBV6-1	TRBJ1-5	CASSERPGYSNQPQHF
TRBV10-3	TRBJ2-5	CAIRDGLAEKETQYF